Below, 30 T cell receptor beta chains from the same sample are listed, as sequenced in a study of response to subunit inactivated influenza vaccine. MiXCR, run by TCRdb on the RT-PCR reads, gives a single entry per CDR3 protein. The data hold around 850,000 distinct CDR3 sequences, with approximately 17% observed a single time. Sequenced here: PBMCs from blood, sampled 4 to 6 days after vaccination. The receptors here all came from a man aged 50-59 years who received an inactivated influenza vaccine.

V and J are TRBV20-1 and TRBJ2-7, with TRBD2 matching 14 bases. Germline V gives CDR1 DFQATT, CDR2 SNEGSKA (reference sequence). CDR3 length: 16 amino acids. V lost 4 bases and J lost 1; bases outside the gene matches: 6. CDR3 in amino acids: CSAKGLAGAPSYEQYF. CDR3 DNA sequence: TGCAGTGCTAAGGGACTAGCGGGAGCCCCATCCTACGAGCAGTACTTC.

This clonotype was detected a few times. The V gene is TRBV5-1, the J gene TRBJ2-5; D remains ambiguous. This CDR3 contains 13 residues. With 1 base removed from V and 2 bases from J, the gap between germline ends came to 6 bases. The germline V gene encodes CDR1 SGHRS and CDR2 YFSETQ. CDR3: CASSLSWQETQYF. DNA for the CDR3: TGCGCCAGCAGCTTGTCCTGGCAAGAGACCCAGTACTTC.

V usage is TRBV4-3 and J usage is TRBJ2-3, with 7 bases identical to TRBD1. Trimming at V came to 4 bases and at J to 2 bases, leaving 6 bases not matched to a gene. This CDR3 comprises 15 residues. The germline V gene encodes CDR1 LGHNA and CDR2 YSLEER. The CDR3 reads CASSPGQLLTDTQYF. The CDR3 DNA reads TGCGCCAGCAGCCCGGGACAGCTACTCACAGATACGCAGTATTTT.

This clonotype showed up many times. The J gene is TRBJ1-1, the V gene TRBV20-1; no firm D call. The CDR3 is made up of 11 amino acids. V dropped 5 bases and J dropped 1 base, with 5 bases sitting between them. From germline, CDR1 is DFQATT and CDR2 SNEGSKA (reference sequence). CDR3 residues: CSAFGNTEAFF. DNA of the CDR3: TGCAGTGCTTTTGGGAACACTGAAGCTTTCTTT.

The rearrangement links TRBV9 to TRBJ2-3, with TRBD2 identical over 9 bases. The CDR3 consists of 16 residues. The trim removed 3 bases at V and 2 bases at J, leaving 7 bases unmatched. CDR1 is SGDLS and CDR2 is YYNGEE in the germline V gene. The CDR3 DNA is TGTGCCAGCAGCGCAAGCGGGGGGCAAGACACAGATACGCAGTATTTT. Amino acids: CASSASGGQDTDTQYF.

This clonotype was counted at least ten times. The CDR3 spells CASSPRTVGSTDTQYF. The CDR3 DNA sequence: TGCGCCAGCAGTCCGAGGACAGTTGGGAGCACAGATACGCAGTATTTT. J is TRBJ2-3 and V is TRBV5-1, with D possibly being TRBD1 (6 bases). Looked up from germline, CDR1 is SGHRS and CDR2 is YFSETQ. The CDR3 has 16 residues. V shed 5 bases and J shed 0 bases, with 16 bases lying between them.

V usage is TRBV28 and J usage is TRBJ2-7; D is undetermined. The CDR3 has 13 residues. Germline values: CDR1 MDHEN, CDR2 SYDVKM. V shed 6 bases and J shed 0 bases, with 9 bases lying between them. The CDR3 nucleotides read TGTGCCAGCAGACTCCAGAGCTCCTACGAGCAGTACTTC. This codes for CASRLQSSYEQYF.

This clonotype was observed a few times. The gene calls are TRBV27 and TRBJ2-7, with D maybe TRBD1 (5 bases). Germline values: CDR1 MNHEY, CDR2 SMNVEV (reference sequence). V lost 5 bases, J lost 0 bases, and 11 bases lay in between. This CDR3 spans 14 amino acids. In DNA form, the CDR3 reads TGTGCCAGCAGTCGTATCGACAGCTCCTACGAGCAGTACTTC. This encodes CASSRIDSSYEQYF.

J is TRBJ2-1 and V is TRBV20-1, with D perhaps matching TRBD1 (5 bases). Looked up from germline, CDR1 is DFQATT and CDR2 is SNEGSKA (reference sequence). Trimming left V 3 bases short and J 8 bases short, with 14 bases between. The length of the CDR3 is 13 residues. CDR3 sequence reads: CSASDRTFDEQFF. As DNA, the CDR3 is TGCAGTGCTAGCGATCGGACATTCGATGAGCAGTTCTTC.

This clonotype was observed a handful of times. The chain carries TRBV7-8 and TRBJ1-1; D remains ambiguous. The V end lost 6 bases, the J end lost 8 bases, and 16 bases lay between the germline ends. CDR3 length: 13 residues. Per the germline V gene, CDR1 is SGHVS and CDR2 is FQNEAQ. Here the CDR3 DNA reads TGTGCCAGCAGTCCGCGGACGGCCGGGGAAGCTTTCTTT. Translated: CASSPRTAGEAFF.

This clonotype has just a few counts. The chain employs TRBV6-2 or TRBV6-3 and TRBJ2-7; 9 bases line up with TRBD2. CDR1 is MNHEY, CDR2 SVGEGT, per germline. J gave up 1 base and V 8 bases, and 9 bases lay outside the gene matches. This CDR3 region has 15 residues. DNA of the CDR3: TGTGCCAGCCATAAGGCTAGCGGGGATTCCTACGAGCAGTACTTC. Translating it yields CASHKASGDSYEQYF.

This clonotype has just a few counts. V is TRBV4-3 and J is TRBJ1-1; D is undetermined. Germline V lookup: CDR1 LGHNA, CDR2 YSLEER. The CDR3 runs to 16 residues. The V end was cut by 0 bases, the J end by 10 bases, with 21 bases between. The CDR3 coding sequence is TGCGCCAGCAGCCAAGATCTCTCCGCAGGAACCCGAAGAGCTTTCTTT. This codes for CASSQDLSAGTRRAFF.

This chain links TRBV12-3 or TRBV12-4 with TRBJ2-7; 10 bases fit TRBD2. V was pared by 5 bases and J by 2 bases, with 6 bases of the junction left unmatched. The CDR3 is made up of 15 amino acids. CDR3 loop: CASSPLAGAAYEQYF. The CDR3 DNA reads TGTGCCAGCAGTCCCCTAGCGGGGGCTGCCTACGAGCAGTACTTC.

The J gene is TRBJ2-3, the V gene TRBV4-3, with 8 bases that match TRBD1. Germline CDR1 is LGHNA and CDR2 is YSLEER. This CDR3 comprises 16 residues. Trimming removed 4 bases from V and 2 bases from J; junction bases left unmatched: 8. The CDR3 here is CASSLDHRGTTDTQYF. DNA of the CDR3: TGCGCCAGCAGCCTAGATCACAGGGGGACCACAGATACGCAGTATTTT.

This clonotype was recorded a few times. This sequence joins TRBV7-9 and TRBJ2-5; D not certain. Germline CDR1 reads SEHNR; CDR2 reads FQNEAQ (reference sequence). The CDR3 has 14 amino acids. The ends were cut back, 2 bases at V and 2 bases at J, with 9 bases in the middle. This chain's CDR3 is CASSLTATQETQYF. CDR3 bases: TGTGCCAGCAGCTTAACAGCGACACAAGAGACCCAGTACTTC. Complete variable domain (other parts from reference TRBV7-9 and TRBJ2-5): DTGVSQNPRHKITKRGQNVTFRCDPISEHNRLYWYRQTLGQGPEFLTYFQNEAQLEKSRLLSDRFSAERPKGSFSTLEIQRTEQGDSAMYLCASSLTATQETQYFGPGTRLLVL.

This clonotype has a handful of counts. J is TRBJ2-4 and V is TRBV5-6, with D uncertain. V was cut by 4 bases and J by 7 bases, with 9 bases left in between. The CDR3 runs to 12 residues. Per the germline V gene, CDR1 is SGHDT and CDR2 is YYEEEE. CDR3 bases: TGTGCCAGCAGCCGTGACGGGAACATTCAGTACTTC. Its protein is CASSRDGNIQYF.

The sample holds many counts of this clonotype. The gene calls are TRBV5-5 and TRBJ2-1, with D possibly being TRBD2 (5 bases). The CDR3 sequence is 16 residues long. Trimming removed 3 bases at V and 0 bases at J, with 13 bases between. Germline CDR1 is SGHKS and CDR2 is YYEKEE (reference sequence). CDR3: CASSSQGSSSYNEQFF. CDR3 DNA: TGTGCCAGCAGCTCCCAAGGGAGTAGCTCCTACAATGAGCAGTTCTTC. Full variable domain (rest looked up from reference TRBV5-5 and TRBJ2-1): DAGVTQSPTHLIKTRGQQVTLRCSPISGHKSVSWYQQVLGQGPQFIFQYYEKEERGRGNFPDRFSARQFPNYSSELNVNALLLGDSALYLCASSSQGSSSYNEQFFGPGTRLTVL.

In its sample, this clonotype was seen a few times. The V and J genes are TRBV4-3 and TRBJ2-7, with a possible D match to TRBD2 (7 bases). Germline CDR1 is LGHNA and CDR2 is YSLEER. The CDR3 length is 15 residues. V lost 3 bases and J 6 bases, leaving 18 bases between the germline ends. The CDR3 region is CASSQGLGGTSEQYF. In DNA form, the CDR3 reads TGCGCCAGCAGCCAGGGGTTGGGGGGGACATCCGAGCAGTACTTC.

This clonotype was observed a few times. The chain is built from TRBV7-2 and TRBJ2-3; 8 bases align to TRBD1. The V gene's germline CDR1 is SGHTA and CDR2 FQGNSA. The CDR3 is made up of 17 amino acids. V was pared by 4 bases and J by 0 bases, with 9 bases of the junction left unmatched. CDR3 residues: CASSSSRTGSSTDTQYF. The CDR3 DNA reads as TGTGCCAGCAGCTCCTCACGGACAGGGTCGAGCACAGATACGCAGTATTTT.

The CDR3: CSAKLAGVHEQYF. The CDR3 nucleotides read TGCAGTGCAAAACTAGCGGGAGTTCACGAGCAGTACTTC. The chain combines TRBV20-1 with TRBJ2-7, with TRBD2 matching over 11 bases. The V segment lost 6 bases and the J segment 5 bases; nucleotides outside the gene matches: 6. CDR3 size: 13 residues. Per the germline V gene, CDR1 is DFQATT and CDR2 is SNEGSKA (reference sequence).

The rearrangement uses TRBV12-3 or TRBV12-4 and TRBJ2-5; 7 positions match TRBD2. This CDR3 comprises 13 residues. V gave up 6 bases and J gave up 4 bases; unmatched junction bases: 5. The CDR3 here is CASRTRGVETQYF. CDR3 DNA sequence: TGTGCCAGCAGAACCCGGGGGGTAGAGACCCAGTACTTC.

This clonotype was counted ten times or more. V and J are TRBV9 and TRBJ2-5, with a tentative D call TRBD1 (8 bases). Germline CDR1 SGDLS, CDR2 YYNGEE. V lost 0 bases, J lost 4 bases, and 10 bases lay in between. The CDR3 has 14 amino acids. This CDR3 is CASSVDRGGETQYF. CDR3 coding DNA: TGTGCCAGCAGCGTAGACAGGGGGGGAGAGACCCAGTACTTC.

The genes are TRBV3-1 and TRBJ2-1; TRBD2 agrees at 7 bases. The CDR3 spans 14 residues. Germline-derived CDR1 and CDR2 are LGHDT and YNNKEL (reference sequence). With V trimmed by 1 base and J by 6 bases, 3 bases remained unmatched. The CDR3 protein is CASSQGSSGNEQFF. The CDR3, as DNA: TGTGCCAGCAGCCAAGGTTCTAGCGGCAATGAGCAGTTCTTC.

This chain links TRBV7-8 with TRBJ1-5; 11 positions agree with TRBD1. Germline assignment: CDR1 SGHVS and CDR2 FQNEAQ. V lost 4 bases, J lost 3 bases, and 2 bases stayed unmatched. This CDR3 comprises 15 residues. The CDR3 reads CASSWDRGVNQPQHF. The CDR3 DNA follows: TGTGCCAGCAGCTGGGACAGGGGGGTCAATCAGCCCCAGCATTTT.

The chain carries TRBV4-2 and TRBJ1-6; tentative D call: TRBD1 (6 bases). V lost 4 bases, J lost 12 bases, and 16 bases lay in between. The V gene's germline CDR1 is LGHNA and CDR2 YNFKEQ. The CDR3 totals 14 residues. The CDR3 sequence: CASSLQGRDGPLHF. Written as DNA, the CDR3 is TGTGCCAGCAGCCTCCAGGGGCGGGACGGACCCCTCCACTTT.

There are a few counts of this clonotype. This sequence joins TRBV20-1 and TRBJ1-4, with a tentative D call TRBD1 (6 bases). CDR3 length equals 13 residues. CDR1 is DFQATT, CDR2 SNEGSKA, per germline (reference sequence). V lost 6 bases, J lost 10 bases, and 18 bases lay in between. The CDR3: CSAPEAGEGKLFF. The CDR3 bases are TGCAGTGCCCCAGAGGCAGGGGAAGGAAAACTGTTTTTT.

In this sample, this clonotype turned up a few times. The V call is TRBV4-2, the J call TRBJ2-4; D is undetermined. With 0 bases removed from V and 3 bases from J, the gap between germline ends came to 9 bases. The CDR3 consists of 15 residues. Looked up from germline, CDR1 is LGHNA and CDR2 is YNFKEQ. DNA of the CDR3: TGTGCCAGCAGCCAAGAATCTCGTAACAAAAACATTCAGTACTTC. It encodes CASSQESRNKNIQYF.

This clonotype turned up a few times. The chain has TRBV12-3 or TRBV12-4 and TRBJ1-2; 12 bases agree with TRBD1. CDR3 size: 15 residues. J was trimmed by 3 bases and V by 5 bases; bases with no gene match: 4. The CDR3 DNA sequence: TGTGCCAGCAGTCAGGGACAGGGGGCATACTATGGCTACACCTTC. Amino acids: CASSQGQGAYYGYTF.

V and J are TRBV4-2 and TRBJ2-2; unclear D gene. CDR1 and CDR2 from the germline V gene are LGHNA and YNFKEQ. Deletions cut 1 base from V and 6 bases from J, with 12 bases between. The CDR3 extends over 15 amino acids. The CDR3 bases are TGTGCCAGCAGCCAAGCCGGGCTAGTGTCCGGGGAGCTGTTTTTT. Amino acids: CASSQAGLVSGELFF.

The chain joins TRBV5-1 to TRBJ1-1; tentative D call: TRBD1 (5 bases). There are 17 residues in the CDR3. Germline lookup yields CDR1 SGHRS and CDR2 YFSETQ. Trimming stripped 4 bases from V and 7 bases from J, with 26 bases between. The CDR3 protein is CASSPDGGYAGEVEAFF. CDR3 in DNA: TGCGCCAGCAGCCCGGATGGGGGATACGCGGGGGAGGTTGAAGCTTTCTTT.